The rows below give T cell receptor beta chains drawn from one sample of a study of blood T cell repertoires in COVID-19. Assay: immunoSEQ multiplex PCR; the TCRdb copy retains only in-frame clones and omits some. The sample holds 90,000 to 110,000 clones; around 81% are singletons and the top ten take approximately 40%. Sequenced input: peripheral blood. These receptor sequences come from a man older than 75 with acute or convalescent COVID-19. Both conserved end residues are trimmed from each CDR3.

cdr3_length | j_call | v_call | cdr3_aa
15 | TRBJ1-6 | TRBV7-9 | ASSLRGRGRNNSPLH
14 | TRBJ2-7 | TRBV6-5 | ASSYSDRVVNVEQY
14 | TRBJ2-2 | TRBV3-1/TRBV3-2 | ASSHLTGLNTGELF
9 | TRBJ2-2 | TRBV6-2/TRBV6-3 | ASSYSMELF
15 | TRBJ2-1 | TRBV18 | ASSPQGQGRLMDEQF
19 | TRBJ2-6 | TRBV27 | ASSFRQRPGQVPSGANVLT
12 | TRBJ2-3 | TRBV5-4 | ASSSIQGTDTQY
11 | TRBJ2-1 | TRBV12-3/TRBV12-4 | ASSLVSYNEQF
14 | TRBJ2-7 | TRBV5-1 | ASSLMIGGEAYEQY
13 | TRBJ1-2 | TRBV25-1 | ASSEYTYREDGYT
11 | TRBJ2-7 | TRBV6-6 | ASRGDRDYEQY
12 | TRBJ1-6 | TRBV14 | ASNPSSYNSPLH
9 | TRBJ2-1 | TRBV28 | ASTTYNEQF
14 | TRBJ1-1 | TRBV18 | ASSPISGARNTEAF
12 | TRBJ2-7 | TRBV5-4 | ASSQGTGIHEQY
12 | TRBJ1-2 | TRBV5-1 | ASSLPGTGYGYT
11 | TRBJ1-1 | TRBV18 | ASSPDRSTEAF
13 | TRBJ2-7 | TRBV28 | ASSLGTSGIYEQY
13 | TRBJ1-4 | TRBV7-9 | ASSLVGTANEKLF
11 | TRBJ1-2 | TRBV19 | ASSNAEVYGYT
13 | TRBJ2-1 | TRBV9 | ASSVGPDGYNEQF
14 | TRBJ1-1 | TRBV5-6 | ASSWTGQGGWAEAF
11 | TRBJ2-7 | TRBV28 | ASFGQGSYEQY
17 | TRBJ1-4 | TRBV7-7 | ASSLVGGTGGRFNEKLF
18 | TRBJ2-1 | TRBV28 | ASSYPASPSGRSSYNEQF
12 | TRBJ1-5 | TRBV27 | ASRPDRNNQPQH
14 | TRBJ2-1 | TRBV24-1 | ATSTGKSGNYNEQF
12 | TRBJ2-7 | TRBV11-3 | ASSSRTGDREQY